This T cell receptor beta chain is from a study of blood T cells in healthy people across ages. PCR was performed a second time for roughly 7 to 12 cycles using a sample-barcoded 5' primer and a J-beta primer mix. In TCRdb, the 5' RACE reads were re-called with MiXCR into one record per CDR3 protein. The sample lists under 950,000 distinct CDR3 sequences, roughly 20% occurring once. CDR1 DFQATT and CDR2 SNEGSKA come from the germline V gene (reference sequence). This CDR3 has 14 amino acids. The junction had 5 bases not matched to a gene; V was cut back by 8 bases and J by 1 base. The chain carries TRBV20-1 and TRBJ2-4, with 10 bases fitting TRBD2. Sample: blood. The receptor comes from a man between 70 and 80 years old in good health. For the CDR3, the DNA is TGCAGTACCAGCGGGGGGGAGGCCAAAAACATTCAGTACTTC. It translates to CSTSGGEAKNIQYF.